The rows below give T cell receptor beta chains drawn from one sample of a study of cytomegalovirus exposure and HLA in healthy donors. Sequenced by immunoSEQ multiplex PCR; TCRdb stores in-frame clones only, minus some. The sample lists under 110,000 clones, about 80% occurring once. Sequenced input: PBMCs. Receptors were obtained from a man aged 35-49 years in good health and CMV-seronegative. Each CDR3 is given with its conserved first and last residue. D genes are given only for firm matches. The size entry is marked missing in some rows and otherwise reads once, few, many or a size class.

v_gene: TRBV5-5
abundance: few
j_gene: TRBJ2-5
d_gene: TRBD1
CDR3aa: CASSSGQVPETQYF
CDR3nt: TGTGCCAGCAGCAGTGGACAGGTGCCAGAGACCCAGTACTTC

v_gene: TRBV5-4
abundance: .
j_gene: TRBJ2-1
d_gene: TRBD2
CDR3aa: CASGWSLAGNNEQFF
CDR3nt: TGTGCCAGCGGGTGGAGTCTAGCGGGCAACAATGAGCAGTTCTTC

v_gene: TRBV5-4
abundance: .
j_gene: TRBJ1-1
d_gene: .
CDR3aa: CASSVQGGTEAFF
CDR3nt: TGTGCCAGCAGCGTGCAGGGAGGGACTGAAGCTTTCTTT

v_gene: TRBV5-1
abundance: .
j_gene: TRBJ1-1
d_gene: .
CDR3aa: CASSLAGQTEAFF
CDR3nt: TGCGCCAGCAGCTTGGCTGGACAGACTGAAGCTTTCTTT

v_gene: TRBV19
abundance: once
j_gene: TRBJ1-6
d_gene: .
CDR3aa: CATGDLDTGYSPLHF
CDR3nt: TGTGCCACGGGGGACCTGGACACGGGCTATTCACCCCTCCACTTT

v_gene: TRBV27
abundance: few
j_gene: TRBJ2-7
d_gene: .
CDR3aa: CASSSGYEQYF
CDR3nt: TGTGCCAGCAGTTCCGGGTACGAGCAGTACTTC

v_gene: TRBV7-2
abundance: few
j_gene: TRBJ1-4
d_gene: .
CDR3aa: CASSLTGPAEKLFF
CDR3nt: TGTGCCAGCAGCCTCACAGGGCCAGCAGAAAAACTGTTTTTT

v_gene: TRBV27
abundance: .
j_gene: TRBJ2-3
d_gene: .
CDR3aa: CASSLEFGGIADTQYF
CDR3nt: TGTGCCAGCAGTTTAGAGTTTGGGGGGATCGCAGATACGCAGTATTTT

v_gene: TRBV18
abundance: .
j_gene: TRBJ2-5
d_gene: .
CDR3aa: CASSPRQVQETQYF
CDR3nt: TGTGCCAGCTCACCTCGGCAGGTTCAAGAGACCCAGTACTTC

v_gene: TRBV14
abundance: .
j_gene: TRBJ1-2
d_gene: .
CDR3aa: CASSHRPNYGYTF
CDR3nt: TGTGCCAGCAGCCACAGGCCTAACTATGGCTACACCTTC

v_gene: TRBV5-5
abundance: .
j_gene: TRBJ1-3
d_gene: TRBD1
CDR3aa: CASSRLGQGSKSSGNTIYF
CDR3nt: TGTGCCAGCAGCAGGTTAGGACAGGGCTCCAAGAGCTCTGGAAACACCATATATTTT

v_gene: TRBV7-9
abundance: .
j_gene: TRBJ2-7
d_gene: .
CDR3aa: CASSVRLGLSEQYF
CDR3nt: TGTGCCAGCAGCGTTCGATTGGGCCTATCCGAGCAGTACTTC

v_gene: TRBV5-1
abundance: .
j_gene: TRBJ1-2
d_gene: .
CDR3aa: CASSDQGLYGYTF
CDR3nt: TGCGCCAGCAGCGACCAGGGTCTCTATGGCTACACCTTC

v_gene: TRBV12-5
abundance: .
j_gene: TRBJ2-1
d_gene: TRBD2
CDR3aa: CASGPYLIGGAYEQFF
CDR3nt: TGTGCTAGTGGTCCCTATCTAATCGGGGGGGCCTATGAGCAGTTCTTC

v_gene: TRBV7-9
abundance: .
j_gene: TRBJ1-3
d_gene: .
CDR3aa: CAGQTESSGNTIYF
CDR3nt: TGTGCCGGCCAAACAGAGAGCTCTGGAAACACCATATATTTT

v_gene: TRBV4-1
abundance: .
j_gene: TRBJ1-2
d_gene: .
CDR3aa: CASSQDFSNYNYGYTF
CDR3nt: TGCGCCAGCAGCCAAGATTTCAGTAATTATAACTATGGCTACACCTTC

v_gene: TRBV7-9
abundance: .
j_gene: TRBJ1-2
d_gene: .
CDR3aa: CASSLLTGTNGYTF
CDR3nt: TGTGCCAGCAGCTTACTCACCGGGACAAACGGCTACACCTTC

v_gene: TRBV7-9
abundance: .
j_gene: TRBJ1-3
d_gene: TRBD1
CDR3aa: CASSLRQGQDTIYF
CDR3nt: TGTGCCAGCAGCTTACGACAGGGGCAGGACACCATATATTTT

v_gene: TRBV4-2
abundance: once
j_gene: TRBJ1-2
d_gene: .
CDR3aa: CASSQARGDYGYTF
CDR3nt: TGTGCCAGCAGCCAAGCTCGGGGGGATTATGGCTACACCTTC

v_gene: TRBV7-9
abundance: once
j_gene: TRBJ2-7
d_gene: .
CDR3aa: CASSSAGYEQYF
CDR3nt: TGTGCCAGCAGCTCCGCAGGCTACGAGCAGTACTTC

v_gene: TRBV28
abundance: few
j_gene: TRBJ1-3
d_gene: TRBD1
CDR3aa: CASRAPGQGGNTIYF
CDR3nt: TGTGCCAGCAGGGCACCGGGACAGGGCGGAAACACCATATATTTT

v_gene: TRBV7-2
abundance: .
j_gene: TRBJ1-2
d_gene: .
CDR3aa: CASSLDTNYGYTF
CDR3nt: TGTGCCAGCAGCTTAGATACTAACTATGGCTACACCTTC

v_gene: TRBV11-2
abundance: .
j_gene: TRBJ2-3
d_gene: .
CDR3aa: CASSFTSSTDTQYF
CDR3nt: TGTGCCAGCAGCTTTACTAGCAGCACAGATACGCAGTATTTT

v_gene: TRBV28
abundance: .
j_gene: TRBJ2-2
d_gene: .
CDR3aa: CASSTTWGAGELFF
CDR3nt: TGTGCCAGCAGTACTACATGGGGAGCCGGGGAGCTGTTTTTT

v_gene: TRBV5-6
abundance: .
j_gene: TRBJ2-1
d_gene: .
CDR3aa: CASSLGPDNEQFF
CDR3nt: TGTGCCAGCAGCTTGGGCCCGGACAATGAGCAGTTCTTC

v_gene: TRBV19
abundance: .
j_gene: TRBJ2-6
d_gene: .
CDR3aa: CASSMLGAGANVLTF
CDR3nt: TGTGCCAGTAGTATGTTAGGGGCCGGGGCCAACGTCCTGACTTTC